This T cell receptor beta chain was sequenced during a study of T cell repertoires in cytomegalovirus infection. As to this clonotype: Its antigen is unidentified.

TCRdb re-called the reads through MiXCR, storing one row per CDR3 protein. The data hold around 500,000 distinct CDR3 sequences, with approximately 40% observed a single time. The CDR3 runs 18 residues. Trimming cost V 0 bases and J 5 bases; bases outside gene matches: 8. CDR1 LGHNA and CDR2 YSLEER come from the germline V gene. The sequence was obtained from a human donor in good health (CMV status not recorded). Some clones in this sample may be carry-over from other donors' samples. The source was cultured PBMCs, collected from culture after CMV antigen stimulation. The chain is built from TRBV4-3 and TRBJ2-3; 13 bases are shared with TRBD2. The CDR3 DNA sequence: TGCGCCAGCAGCCAAGATAGAGCACTAGCGGGAGGGGTAGATACGCAGTATTTT. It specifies CASSQDRALAGGVDTQYF.